This entry features one T cell receptor beta chain sequence. No antigen is known for it. Second-dose timings of about 4 or about 12 weeks were pooled. Produced via immunoSEQ multiplex PCR; TCRdb's table is partial and in-frame only. The sample includes about 150,000 clones, approximately 90% of them seen just once. This record comes from a study of T cell responses to AZD1222 COVID-19 vaccine. Overall study findings and caveats: Two AZD1222 doses significantly raised spike-specific TCR breadth and depth over controls. A mostly white British donor set with more females was recruited, and clonal diversity was possibly underestimated.

The CDR3 consists of 13 residues. The germline V and J ends were trimmed by 4 bases and 5 bases, with 11 bases remaining between them. Germline assignment: CDR1 SEHNR and CDR2 FQNEAQ (reference sequence). The gene calls are TRBV7-9 and TRBJ1-1; no reliable D call. The sequence came from an adult who received the AZD1222 COVID-19 vaccine. This sample comprised peripheral blood, obtained 28 days after the second AZD1222 dose. The chain's CDR3 is CASSSSPWTEAFF. As DNA, the CDR3 is TGTGCCAGCAGCTCCAGCCCCTGGACTGAAGCTTTCTTT.